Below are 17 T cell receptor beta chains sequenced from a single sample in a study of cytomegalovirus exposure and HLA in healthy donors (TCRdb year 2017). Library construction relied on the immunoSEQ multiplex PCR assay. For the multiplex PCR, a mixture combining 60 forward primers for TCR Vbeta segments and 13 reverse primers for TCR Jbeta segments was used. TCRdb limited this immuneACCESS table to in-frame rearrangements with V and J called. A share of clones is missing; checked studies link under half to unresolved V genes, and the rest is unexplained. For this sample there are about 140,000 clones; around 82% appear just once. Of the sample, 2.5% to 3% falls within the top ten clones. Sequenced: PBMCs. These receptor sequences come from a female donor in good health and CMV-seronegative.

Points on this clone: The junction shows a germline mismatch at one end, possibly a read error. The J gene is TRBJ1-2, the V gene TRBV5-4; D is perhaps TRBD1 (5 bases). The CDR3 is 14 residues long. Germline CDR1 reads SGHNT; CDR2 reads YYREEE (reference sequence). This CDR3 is CASSHLGGNYGYPF. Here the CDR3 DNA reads TGTGCCAGCAGCCATCTGGGGGGAAACTATGGCTACCCCTTC.

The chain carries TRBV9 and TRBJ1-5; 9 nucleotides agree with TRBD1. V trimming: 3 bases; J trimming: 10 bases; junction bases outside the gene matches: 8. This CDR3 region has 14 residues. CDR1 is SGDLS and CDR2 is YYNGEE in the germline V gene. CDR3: CASSEGTGKCPQHF. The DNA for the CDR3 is TGTGCCAGCAGCGAGGGGACAGGGAAGTGCCCCCAGCATTTT.

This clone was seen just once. The CDR3, as DNA: TGTGCCAGCAGCTTAAACGGGAGGGCGGGAGAGACCCAGTACTTC. It codes for CASSLNGRAGETQYF. The V and J genes are TRBV7-3 and TRBJ2-5, with TRBD2 matching 8 bases. CDR1 and CDR2 (germline): SGHTA, FQGTGA. The junction had 5 bases not matched to a gene; V was cut back by 1 base and J by 4 bases. This CDR3 is built from 15 residues.

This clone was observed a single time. CDR3 coding DNA: TGTGCCAGCTCACCAGCGGGGTCCCCTGCGGAAAAACTGTTTTTT. This sequence encodes CASSPAGSPAEKLFF. This chain uses TRBV18 with TRBJ1-4; D gene unclear. This CDR3 is 15 amino acids long. V lost 2 bases to trimming and J lost 8 bases, with 15 bases between them. Germline CDR1 is KGHSH and CDR2 is LQKENI. Using reference TRBV18 and TRBJ1-4 for the parts outside the CDR3, the full variable domain is NAGVMQNPRHLVRRRGQEARLRCSPMKGHSHVYWYRQLPEEGLKFMVYLQKENIIDESGMPKERFSAEFPKEGPSILRIQQVVRGDSAAYFCASSPAGSPAEKLFFGSGTQLSVL.

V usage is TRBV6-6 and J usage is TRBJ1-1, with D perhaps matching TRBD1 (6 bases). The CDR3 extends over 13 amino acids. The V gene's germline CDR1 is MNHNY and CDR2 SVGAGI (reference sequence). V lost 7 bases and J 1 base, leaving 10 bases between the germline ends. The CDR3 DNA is TGTGCCAGCACCCCCAGGGGGAACACTGAAGCTTTCTTT. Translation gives CASTPRGNTEAFF.

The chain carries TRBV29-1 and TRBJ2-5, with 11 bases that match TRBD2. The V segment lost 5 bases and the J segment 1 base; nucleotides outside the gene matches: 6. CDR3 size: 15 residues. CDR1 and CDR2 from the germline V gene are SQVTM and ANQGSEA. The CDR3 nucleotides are TGCAGCGTTCTGGGCACTAGCGGGGGCCAAGAGACCCAGTACTTC. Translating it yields CSVLGTSGGQETQYF.

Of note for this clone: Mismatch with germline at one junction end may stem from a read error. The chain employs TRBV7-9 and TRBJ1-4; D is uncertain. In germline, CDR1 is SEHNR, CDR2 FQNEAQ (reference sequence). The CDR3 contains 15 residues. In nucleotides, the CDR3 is TGTTCCAGCAGCTTAATCTCGTTCGAGAATGAAAAACTGTTTTTT. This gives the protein CSSSLISFENEKLFF.

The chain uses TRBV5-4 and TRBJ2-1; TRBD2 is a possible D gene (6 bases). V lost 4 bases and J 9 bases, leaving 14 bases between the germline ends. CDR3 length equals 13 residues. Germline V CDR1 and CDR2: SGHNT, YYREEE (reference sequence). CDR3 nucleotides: TGTGCCAGCAGCCTCGCTCCCGGGGGTGAGCAGTTCTTC. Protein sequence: CASSLAPGGEQFF.

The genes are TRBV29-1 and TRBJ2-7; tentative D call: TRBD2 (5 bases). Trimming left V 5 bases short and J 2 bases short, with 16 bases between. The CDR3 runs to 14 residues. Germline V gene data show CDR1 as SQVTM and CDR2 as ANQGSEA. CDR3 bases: TGCAGCGTTCGAAAAGGACTGGGGACCTACGAGCAGTACTTC. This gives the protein CSVRKGLGTYEQYF.

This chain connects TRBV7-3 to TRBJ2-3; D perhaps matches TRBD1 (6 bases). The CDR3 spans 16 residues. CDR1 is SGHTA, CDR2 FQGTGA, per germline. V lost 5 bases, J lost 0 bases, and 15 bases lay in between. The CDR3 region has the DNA TGTGCCAGCAGCCCGGGCAGAGGGGGTAGCACAGATACGCAGTATTTT. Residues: CASSPGRGGSTDTQYF.

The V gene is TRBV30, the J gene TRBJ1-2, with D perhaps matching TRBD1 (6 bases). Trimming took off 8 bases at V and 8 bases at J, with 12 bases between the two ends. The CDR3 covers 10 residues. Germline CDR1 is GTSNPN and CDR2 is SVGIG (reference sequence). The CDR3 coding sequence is TGTGCCGTTAGCGGGGGCGGCTACACCTTC. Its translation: CAVSGGGYTF.

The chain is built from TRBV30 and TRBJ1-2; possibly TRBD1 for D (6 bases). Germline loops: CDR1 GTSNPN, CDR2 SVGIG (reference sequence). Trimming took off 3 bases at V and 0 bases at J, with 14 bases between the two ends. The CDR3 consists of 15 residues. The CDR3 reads CAWSAIGQSNYGYTF. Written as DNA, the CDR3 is TGTGCCTGGAGCGCCATTGGACAGTCTAACTATGGCTACACCTTC.

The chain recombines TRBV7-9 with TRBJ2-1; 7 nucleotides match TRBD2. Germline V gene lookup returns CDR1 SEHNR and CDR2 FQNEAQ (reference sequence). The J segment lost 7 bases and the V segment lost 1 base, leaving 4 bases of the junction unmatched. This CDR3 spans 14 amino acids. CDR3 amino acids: CASSLDLAENEQFF. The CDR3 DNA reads TGTGCCAGCAGCTTAGACCTAGCGGAAAATGAGCAGTTCTTC.

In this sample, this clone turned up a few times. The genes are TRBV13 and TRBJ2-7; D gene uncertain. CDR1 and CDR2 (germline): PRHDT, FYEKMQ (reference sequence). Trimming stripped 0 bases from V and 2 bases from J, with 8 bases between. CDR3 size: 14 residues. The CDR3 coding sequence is TGTGCCAGCAGCTTAGGCCGACATACCTACGAGCAGTACTTC. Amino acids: CASSLGRHTYEQYF.

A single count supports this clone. The DNA for the CDR3 is TGTGCCAGCAGTGAAGCAGCGGGAGGGGCCCACGAGCAGTACTTC. This sequence encodes CASSEAAGGAHEQYF. V is TRBV6-1 and J is TRBJ2-7, with 10 bases matching TRBD2. Germline V gene sequence: CDR1 MNHNS, CDR2 SASEGT. V gave up 0 bases and J gave up 5 bases; unmatched junction bases: 4. The CDR3 runs to 15 residues.

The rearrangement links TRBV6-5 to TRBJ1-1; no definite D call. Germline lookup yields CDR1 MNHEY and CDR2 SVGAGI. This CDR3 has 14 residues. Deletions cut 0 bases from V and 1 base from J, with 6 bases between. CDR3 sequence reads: CASSYSLANTEAFF. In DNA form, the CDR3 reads TGTGCCAGCAGTTACTCATTGGCGAACACTGAAGCTTTCTTT.

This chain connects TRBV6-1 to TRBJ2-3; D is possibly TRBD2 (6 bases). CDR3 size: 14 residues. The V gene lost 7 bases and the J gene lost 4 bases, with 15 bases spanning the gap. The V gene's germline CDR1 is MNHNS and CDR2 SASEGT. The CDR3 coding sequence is TGTGCCAGCAACCCCGGGACTCGTGCAGATACGCAGTATTTT. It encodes CASNPGTRADTQYF.